This TCR beta chain is from a study of response to subunit inactivated influenza vaccine. Study-level results: There was a suggestion from the authors that each seasonal influenza vaccination recruits few new T cells.

To note about this clonotype: Its antigen is still unknown.

The V segment lost 5 bases and the J segment 7 bases; nucleotides outside the gene matches: 5. The germline gives CDR1 SGHNT, CDR2 YENEEA. The CDR3 consists of 13 residues. TCRdb reprocessed the RT-PCR reads via MiXCR and lists one record per CDR3 protein. The sample includes 650,000 or so distinct CDR3 sequences, around 13% of them seen just once. This specimen was PBMCs from blood, taken around two weeks before vaccination. The rearrangement links TRBV11-3 to TRBJ2-1, with 7 bases identical to TRBD2. The sequence was collected from a man aged 50 to 60 who received an inactivated influenza vaccine. The CDR3 sequence: CASSPMGGNEQFF. Here the CDR3 DNA reads TGTGCCAGCAGCCCCATGGGGGGGAATGAGCAGTTCTTC.